This T cell receptor beta chain is drawn from a study of cytomegalovirus exposure and HLA in healthy donors. Study-wide results and limits: What TCR beta sequences reportedly achieved was accurate prediction of HLA-A and HLA-B alleles in most subjects.

Details on this clone: Antigen unknown.

Primers included in the PCR were 60 Vbeta and 13 Jbeta primers. The assay was immunoSEQ multiplex PCR, and TCRdb's table has in-frame clones only and misses some. The table lists roughly 160,000 clones, about 80% of them singletons, with 2.1% in the top ten. The clonotype comes from a man aged 40-49 years in good health and CMV-seronegative. Specimen: PBMCs.

CDR3 bases: TGTGCCAGCAGTCCAAACGGGGGATTGAACACTGAAGCTTTCTTT. This gives the protein CASSPNGGLNTEAFF. The rearrangement links TRBV27 to TRBJ1-1, with D possibly being TRBD1 (5 bases). The CDR3 contains 15 residues. The ends were cut back, 5 bases at V and 0 bases at J, with 13 bases in the middle. Germline values: CDR1 MNHEY, CDR2 SMNVEV (reference sequence).